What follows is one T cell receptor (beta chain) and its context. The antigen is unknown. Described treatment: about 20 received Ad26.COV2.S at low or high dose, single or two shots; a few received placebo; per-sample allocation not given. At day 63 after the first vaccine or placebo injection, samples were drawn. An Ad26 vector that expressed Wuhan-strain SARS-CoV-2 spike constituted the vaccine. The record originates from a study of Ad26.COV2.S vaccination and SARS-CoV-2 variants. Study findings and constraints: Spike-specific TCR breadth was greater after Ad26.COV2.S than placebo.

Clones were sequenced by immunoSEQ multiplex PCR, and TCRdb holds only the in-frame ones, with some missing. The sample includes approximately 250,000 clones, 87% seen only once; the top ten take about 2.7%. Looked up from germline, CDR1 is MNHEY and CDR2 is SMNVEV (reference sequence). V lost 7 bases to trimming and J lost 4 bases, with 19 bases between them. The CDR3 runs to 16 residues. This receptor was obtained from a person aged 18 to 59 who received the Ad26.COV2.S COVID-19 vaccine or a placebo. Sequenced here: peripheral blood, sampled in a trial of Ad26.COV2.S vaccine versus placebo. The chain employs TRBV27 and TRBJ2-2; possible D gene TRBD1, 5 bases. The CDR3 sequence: CASTQTGAGFTGELFF. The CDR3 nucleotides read TGTGCCAGCACCCAGACTGGGGCAGGGTTCACCGGGGAGCTGTTTTTT.